This T cell receptor beta chain was profiled in a study of T cell changes during pregnancy in multiple sclerosis. Only in-frame clones appear in the TCRdb table, and some are missing; sequencing was by immunoSEQ multiplex PCR. The repertoire consists of roughly 110,000 clones, with around 90% occurring once and the leading ten covering more than 0.65%. In germline, CDR1 is MNHEY, CDR2 SVGAGI. J gave up 1 base and V 6 bases, and 6 bases lay outside the gene matches. CDR3 length: 15 amino acids. This receptor was identified in a female donor in good health, enrolled as a control in a pregnancy study. Source: peripheral blood, taken in the third trimester of pregnancy. This chain connects TRBV6-5 to TRBJ2-4, with 7 bases fitting TRBD1. In DNA form, the CDR3 reads TGTGCCAGCAGGCCTACAGGGGACGCCAAAAACATTCAGTACTTC. Its protein is CASRPTGDAKNIQYF.